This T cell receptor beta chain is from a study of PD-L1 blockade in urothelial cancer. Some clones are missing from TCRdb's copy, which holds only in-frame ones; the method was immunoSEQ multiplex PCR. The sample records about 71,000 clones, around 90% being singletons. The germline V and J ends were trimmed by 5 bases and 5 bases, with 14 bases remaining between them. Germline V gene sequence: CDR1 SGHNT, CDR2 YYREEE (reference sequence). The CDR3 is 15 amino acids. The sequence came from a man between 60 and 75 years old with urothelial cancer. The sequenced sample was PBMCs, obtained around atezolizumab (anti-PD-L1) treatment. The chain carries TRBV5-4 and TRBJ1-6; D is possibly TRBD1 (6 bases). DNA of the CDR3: TGTGCCAGCAGGACTGGGGGCGGAAATAATTCACCCCTCCACTTT. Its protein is CASRTGGGNNSPLHF.